In this sample, the clone carrying this T cell receptor (beta chain) turned up a few times. The record originates from a study of blood T cell repertoires in COVID-19. Sequencing used immunoSEQ multiplex PCR; TCRdb keeps in-frame clones, though not all of them. Of around 150,000 clones listed, roughly 85% are singletons. Germline V CDR1 and CDR2: SGHDT, YYEEEE. There are 15 residues in the CDR3. J lost 3 bases, V lost 4 bases, and 6 bases had no gene match. This receptor was identified in a human donor in a cohort sampled during active COVID-19. This rearrangement joins TRBV5-6 to TRBJ2-7; 11 nucleotides align to TRBD1. The sequenced sample consisted of peripheral blood. This CDR3 reads CASSHSGQGGYEQYF. CDR3 sequence (DNA): TGTGCCAGCAGCCACTCGGGACAGGGGGGCTACGAGCAGTACTTC.